What follows are 21 T cell receptor beta chains derived from one specimen sequenced in a study of shared clonotypes between healthy human individuals. Selected positively for CCR7 and CD45RO-negative, naive CD8 cells excluded terminally differentiated effector memory CD45RA+ cells. Profiled with immunoSEQ multiplex PCR; TCRdb holds only in-frame clones, not every one. The sample yields roughly 850,000 clones, 96% seen once. Sequencing was carried out using naive CD8+ T cells sorted from blood. Receptors were obtained from a man aged 25-45 years in good health.

This sequence joins TRBV28 and TRBJ1-2, with D uncertain. With 4 bases removed from V and 6 bases from J, the gap between germline ends came to 15 bases. The CDR3 totals 14 residues. Germline assignment: CDR1 MDHEN and CDR2 SYDVKM. The CDR3 DNA follows: TGTGCCAGCAGTTATTATACGGGTGGGAATGGCTACACCTTC. Protein product: CASSYYTGGNGYTF.

The chain joins TRBV5-5 to TRBJ2-1; 7 nucleotides agree with TRBD1. Germline V lookup: CDR1 SGHKS, CDR2 YYEKEE (reference sequence). The CDR3 loop spans 14 amino acids. The J segment lost 8 bases and the V segment lost 4 bases, leaving 9 bases of the junction unmatched. The CDR3 loop is CASSLTTGYYEQFF. The CDR3 nucleotides read TGTGCCAGCAGCCTCACGACAGGGTATTATGAGCAGTTCTTC.

The chain uses TRBV9 and TRBJ2-7, with 9 positions matching TRBD2. V dropped 8 bases and J dropped 4; count of bases not matched to a gene: 10. The length of the CDR3 is 14 residues. Germline CDR1 is SGDLS and CDR2 is YYNGEE. The CDR3 bases are TGTGCCAGATTAGGTATAGCGGGAGATTACGAGCAGTACTTC. Encoded protein: CARLGIAGDYEQYF.

The V and J genes are TRBV25-1 and TRBJ2-7; the D is unclear. Trimming removed 4 bases from V and 2 bases from J, with 15 bases in between. The CDR3 has 15 amino acids. CDR1 and CDR2 from the germline V gene are MGHDK and SYGVNS. CDR3 amino acids: CASSAYSENPYEQYF. CDR3 bases: TGTGCCAGCAGTGCTTACAGTGAGAATCCCTACGAGCAGTACTTC.

V and J are TRBV5-6 and TRBJ2-7; the match to TRBD2 covers 14 bases. There are 16 residues in the CDR3. V was clipped by 0 bases and J by 5 bases; unmatched bases: 4. Germline-derived CDR1 and CDR2 are SGHDT and YYEEEE. The DNA for the CDR3 is TGTGCCAGCAGCTTGGTGGGGACTAGCGGGGGAGACGAGCAGTACTTC. Translating it yields CASSLVGTSGGDEQYF.

V gene TRBV28 combines with J gene TRBJ2-4, with TRBD1 identical over 9 bases. V gave up 3 bases and J gave up 7 bases; unmatched junction bases: 7. The germline V gene has CDR1 MDHEN and CDR2 SYDVKM. The CDR3 length is 15 residues. The CDR3 loop is CASSLDRGRVNIQYF. As DNA, the CDR3 is TGTGCCAGCAGTTTGGACAGGGGTAGGGTCAACATTCAGTACTTC.

The chain employs TRBV28 and TRBJ1-3; D uncertain. This CDR3 region has 13 residues. The germline gives CDR1 MDHEN, CDR2 SYDVKM. V lost 8 bases to trimming and J lost 4 bases, with 12 bases between them. CDR3 protein: CASGVGSGNTIYF. CDR3 coding DNA: TGTGCCAGCGGGGTAGGGTCGGGAAACACCATATATTTT.

V and J are TRBV13 and TRBJ2-7; D may be TRBD1 or TRBD2 (5 bases each). The CDR3 extends over 14 amino acids. Deletions cut 2 bases from V and 9 bases from J, with 17 bases between. Germline V gene data show CDR1 as PRHDT and CDR2 as FYEKMQ (reference sequence). The chain's CDR3 is CASSLTSGSGGQYF. The CDR3 DNA follows: TGTGCCAGCAGCTTAACGTCTGGGTCTGGGGGGCAGTACTTC.

The chain couples TRBV7-9 to TRBJ1-3; D uncertain. The CDR3 has 12 residues. Germline V gene sequence: CDR1 SEHNR, CDR2 FQNEAQ (reference sequence). Between the trimmed V and J ends, which lost 1 base and 8 bases, there was a span of 6 bases. DNA for the CDR3: TGTGCCAGCAGCTTAGTCTTATACACCATATATTTT. Residues: CASSLVLYTIYF.

This chain links TRBV29-1 with TRBJ2-1; 8 bases match TRBD2. Germline V CDR1 and CDR2: SQVTM, ANQGSEA. The CDR3 loop spans 14 amino acids. V was pared by 5 bases and J by 4 bases, with 7 bases of the junction left unmatched. CDR3 sequence (DNA): TGCAGCGTTTCTGGCGGGGGGTTTTACAATGAGCAGTTCTTC. Translated, it gives CSVSGGGFYNEQFF.

This chain links TRBV7-9 with TRBJ1-5; D is possibly TRBD1 (5 bases). Looked up from germline, CDR1 is SEHNR and CDR2 is FQNEAQ (reference sequence). Trimming removed 2 bases from V and 6 bases from J, with 8 bases in between. This CDR3 has 13 amino acids. CDR3: CASSLKGVQPQHF. The CDR3 DNA reads as TGTGCCAGCAGCTTAAAAGGGGTTCAGCCCCAGCATTTT.

This clone was detected once. The V and J genes are TRBV2 and TRBJ1-2, with 7 bases that match TRBD1. The V segment lost 0 bases and the J segment 4 bases; nucleotides outside the gene matches: 11. The CDR3 extends over 17 amino acids. CDR1 and CDR2 (germline): SNHLY, FYNNEI. The CDR3 is CASSEAPPGTDTYGYTF. The CDR3 nucleotides are TGTGCCAGCAGTGAAGCGCCTCCTGGGACAGATACCTATGGCTACACCTTC.

The chain uses TRBV6-1 and TRBJ2-7, with no clear D. The germline V gene has CDR1 MNHNS and CDR2 SASEGT. V shed 1 base and J shed 4 bases, with 8 bases lying between them. The CDR3 runs 13 residues. CDR3 residues: CASSEELLYEQYF. For the CDR3, the DNA is TGTGCCAGCAGTGAAGAGTTACTTTACGAGCAGTACTTC.

This chain uses TRBV7-9 with TRBJ2-1; D remains ambiguous. Germline V gene lookup returns CDR1 SEHNR and CDR2 FQNEAQ (reference sequence). This CDR3 spans 15 amino acids. V shed 6 bases and J shed 0 bases, with 12 bases lying between them. CDR3 loop: CASRAIVPSYNEQFF. In nucleotides, the CDR3 is TGTGCCAGCAGGGCCATAGTCCCCTCCTACAATGAGCAGTTCTTC.

The chain uses TRBV29-1 and TRBJ2-7, with a tentative D call TRBD1 (6 bases). The CDR3 spans 12 residues. From germline, CDR1 is SQVTM and CDR2 ANQGSEA. The CDR3 DNA is TGCATCGCAGGGACACCTCCCTACGAGCAGTACTTC. As protein: CIAGTPPYEQYF.

This chain links TRBV5-5 with TRBJ1-1, with TRBD1 matching 9 bases. Germline assignment: CDR1 SGHKS and CDR2 YYEKEE (reference sequence). Trimming at V came to 0 bases and at J to 3 bases, leaving 6 bases not matched to a gene. This CDR3 is 16 amino acids long. The CDR3 DNA sequence: TGTGCCAGCAGCTTGGCGGCGACAGGGGGGGACACTGAAGCTTTCTTT. Translating it yields CASSLAATGGDTEAFF.

V and J are TRBV10-1 and TRBJ2-3, with TRBD2 matching 8 bases. V shed 5 bases, J shed 2 bases, and the junction held 3 bases outside the gene matches. The CDR3 length is 14 residues. The germline CDR1 and CDR2 sequences are WNHNN and SYGVQD (reference sequence). This chain's CDR3 is CASSIAGPTDTQYF. CDR3 sequence (DNA): TGCGCCAGCAGTATAGCGGGGCCCACAGATACGCAGTATTTT.

The chain has TRBV21-1 and TRBJ2-3; the D segment call TRBD1 is taken from the table without a DNA check. TRBV21-1 represents a pseudogene. The CDR3 length is 17 residues. The CDR3 coding sequence is TGTGCCAGCCGAACAGGGGGACCAGGTCATTGCACAGATACGCAGTATTTT. Amino acids: CASRTGGPGHCTDTQYF.

The CDR3 DNA follows: TGTGCCAGCAGCTCCCCGGGAGGAATCAATGAGCAGTTCTTC. Translation gives CASSSPGGINEQFF. The chain links TRBV7-9 to TRBJ2-1, with 7 bases identical to TRBD2. CDR1 is SEHNR and CDR2 is FQNEAQ in the germline V gene (reference sequence). This CDR3 region has 14 residues. Trimming took 4 bases from V and 6 from J; bases not matched to a gene: 6.

The gene calls are TRBV27 and TRBJ2-1, with D perhaps being TRBD1 or TRBD2 (6 bases each). CDR1 is MNHEY, CDR2 SMNVEV, per germline (reference sequence). This CDR3 has 13 residues. V dropped 8 bases and J dropped 3 bases, with 11 bases sitting between them. The CDR3 loop reads CASLGGHYNEQFF. The CDR3 DNA sequence: TGTGCCAGCCTCGGGGGACACTACAATGAGCAGTTCTTC.

CDR3 in amino acids: CASSPFRVPGNYEQYF. The DNA of the CDR3 is TGTGCCAGCAGCCCCTTTAGGGTGCCAGGGAACTACGAGCAGTACTTC. The rearrangement links TRBV7-8 to TRBJ2-7, with D possibly being TRBD1 (5 bases). V shed 5 bases and J shed 3 bases, with 20 bases lying between them. This CDR3 contains 16 residues. The germline V gene has CDR1 SGHVS and CDR2 FQNEAQ.